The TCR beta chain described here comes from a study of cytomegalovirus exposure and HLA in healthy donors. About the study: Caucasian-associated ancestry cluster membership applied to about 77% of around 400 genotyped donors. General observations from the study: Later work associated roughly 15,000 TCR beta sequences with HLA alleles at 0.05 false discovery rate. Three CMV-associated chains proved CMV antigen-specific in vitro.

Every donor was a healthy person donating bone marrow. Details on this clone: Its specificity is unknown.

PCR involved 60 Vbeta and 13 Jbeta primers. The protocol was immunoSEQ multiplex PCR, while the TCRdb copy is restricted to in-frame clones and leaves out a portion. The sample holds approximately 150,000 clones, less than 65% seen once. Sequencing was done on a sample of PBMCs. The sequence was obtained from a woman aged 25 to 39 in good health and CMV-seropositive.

CDR3 coding DNA: TGTGCCAGTAGTTCCCAGGGCACAGCCTTCAATCAGCCCCAGCATTTT. Translating it yields CASSSQGTAFNQPQHF. The chain is built from TRBV19 and TRBJ1-5; the D gene is possibly TRBD1 (5 bases). V was shortened by 5 bases and J by 3 bases, with 17 bases between the two germline ends. The CDR3 covers 16 residues. Germline values: CDR1 LNHDA, CDR2 SQIVND (reference sequence).